Below, one T cell receptor (beta chain) is given with its context. Antigen specificity is unknown. The data derive from a study of blood T cells in healthy people across ages. Overall study results and limits: Roughly linearly, TCR beta diversity per million T cells fell as age increased.

Primers used in a second PCR of roughly 7 to 12 cycles were a sample-barcoded 5' primer and a J-beta primer mix. A template-switch adaptor that had 12 random nucleotides put a tag on each cDNA molecule. TCRdb independently ran MiXCR on the 5' RACE reads; one entry per CDR3 protein. Found here are 650,000 to 900,000 distinct CDR3 sequences, 60% to 80% of them singletons; the top ten hold about 27%. V was pared by 5 bases and J by 7 bases, with 5 bases of the junction left unmatched. The germline CDR1 and CDR2 sequences are SGHNT and YENEEA. This CDR3 spans 13 amino acids. Caucasian individuals from Russia who were healthy and aged about 6 to 95 acted as donors. Samples each yielded at least 5 micrograms of total RNA.

The chain couples TRBV11-3 to TRBJ2-5, with 9 bases lining up with TRBD1. Material for sequencing was blood. The TCR comes from a man aged 25-45 years in good health. The DNA of the CDR3 is TGTGCCAGCAGCCCGGGACAGGGACTGACCCAGTACTTC. This sequence encodes CASSPGQGLTQYF.